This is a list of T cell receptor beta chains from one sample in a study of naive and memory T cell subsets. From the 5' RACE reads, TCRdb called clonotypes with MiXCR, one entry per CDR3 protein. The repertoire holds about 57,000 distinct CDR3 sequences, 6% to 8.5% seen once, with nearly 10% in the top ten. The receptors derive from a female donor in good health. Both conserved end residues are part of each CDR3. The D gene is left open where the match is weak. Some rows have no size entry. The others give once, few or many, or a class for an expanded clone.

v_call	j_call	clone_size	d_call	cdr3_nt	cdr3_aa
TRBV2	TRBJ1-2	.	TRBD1	TGTGCCAGCAGTGAACGGCAGGGGGAGGGCTACACCTTC	CASSERQGEGYTF
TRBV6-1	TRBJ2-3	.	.	TGTGCCAGCAGTGAAGGAGGGCCAGGGCCCCACGGTACGCAGTATTTT	CASSEGGPGPHGTQYF
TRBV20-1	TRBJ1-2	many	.	TGCAGTGCTAGAGCCCCCATCGGGGCGCGTGACTATGGCTACACCTTC	CSARAPIGARDYGYTF
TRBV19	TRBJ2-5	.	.	TGTGCCAGTAGTAGAATGGAGACCCAGTACTTC	CASSRMETQYF
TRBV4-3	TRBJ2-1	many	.	TGCGCCAGCAGCCAGGGGAGGACTCAGGCGGGCAATGAGCAGTTCTTC	CASSQGRTQAGNEQFF
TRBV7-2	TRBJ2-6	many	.	TGTGCCAGCAGCTTAGTCCCCTCTGGGGCCAACGTCCTGACTTTC	CASSLVPSGANVLTF
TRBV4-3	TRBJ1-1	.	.	TGCGCCAGCAGCCAAGATTGGGCGGGCCGGAACACTGAAGCTTTCTTT	CASSQDWAGRNTEAFF
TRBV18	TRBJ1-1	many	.	TGTGCCAGCTCACGAGATTTGAACACTGAAGCTTTCTTT	CASSRDLNTEAFF
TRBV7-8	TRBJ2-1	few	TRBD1	TGTGCCAGCAGGTATTCCGGGACAGGTTCCTACAATGAGCAGTTCTTC	CASRYSGTGSYNEQFF
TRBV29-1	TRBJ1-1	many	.	TGCAGCGTTGAAGAGGGAGGTATAGGCACTGAAGCTTTCTTT	CSVEEGGIGTEAFF
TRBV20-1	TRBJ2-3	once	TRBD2	TGCAGTGCCCCTGGACTAGCGGGGGTACGCACAGATACGCAGTATTTT	CSAPGLAGVRTDTQYF